This is a list of T cell receptor beta chains from one sample in a study of identical twins. TCRdb reanalysed the 5' RACE reads using MiXCR and keeps one entry per CDR3 protein. The repertoire holds hundreds of thousands of distinct CDR3 sequences, with around 9.6% as singletons. What was sequenced was memory (CD45RO+) T cells sorted from blood. The origin of the receptors is a woman aged 18-29 years in good health. Each CDR3 is given with its conserved first and last residue. A D gene is named only where the DNA matches it firmly. Expanded clones are given a class, and other clones once, few, many or no size at all.

TGTGCCACCGGCCTCGGGAGGAAAATAGTGGAGCTGTTTTTT CATGLGRKIVELFF TRBJ2-2 . TRBD2 TRBV6-1
TGTGCCAGCAGTTACTTTGCAGCTACGTACTTC CASSYFAATYF TRBJ2-7 . . TRBV6-5
TGTGCCAGCCGAGGGTTCCCCTCATTTCCTACTGGCTACACCTTC CASRGFPSFPTGYTF TRBJ1-2 few . TRBV27
TGCAGTGCTAGTCCCCAGGGTGGGGACAGATATGAAAAACTGTTTTTT CSASPQGGDRYEKLFF TRBJ1-4 . TRBD1 TRBV20-1
TGCAGCGTTACCCGGACTAGCGGGGGCCAAGAGACCCAGTACTTC CSVTRTSGGQETQYF TRBJ2-5 few TRBD2 TRBV29-1
TGCAGCGTTTACACCCGGACTAGCGGGAGACCTTACGAGCAGTACTTC CSVYTRTSGRPYEQYF TRBJ2-7 . TRBD2 TRBV29-1
TGTGCCAGCACCCCGGGAGCCCAAGAGACCCAGTACTTC CASTPGAQETQYF TRBJ2-5 few . TRBV7-6
TGTGCCAGCAGCTTGGGACTAGCAGGCAATGAGCAGTTCTTC CASSLGLAGNEQFF TRBJ2-1 few TRBD2 TRBV7-2
TGTGCCAGCAGCCCGCAGCGGGGGGGCCGGGAGACCCAGTACTTC CASSPQRGGRETQYF TRBJ2-5 . TRBD2 TRBV7-2
TGCGCCAGCAGCTTGAACCCACCCGGCCCTCAATTGGCAGATACGCAGTATTTT CASSLNPPGPQLADTQYF TRBJ2-3 . . TRBV5-1